This T cell receptor (beta chain) was profiled in a study of blood T cell repertoires in COVID-19. Turning to the study itself: Specimens from acute and convalescent COVID-19 originated in the United States, Italy and Spain. PBMCs, B-cell-depleted T cells, or T cells were the source of the cDNA or gDNA that made up the material.

Per the original data handling: Amplified reference gene primers provided the basis for estimating nucleated cell counts. Method: immunoSEQ multiplex PCR; TCRdb's copy keeps in-frame clones and lacks some. That table supplies the V and J calls and clone size; D and trimming were determined from the DNA. The table records approximately 350,000 clones, more than 70% of them present only once. The CDR3 totals 16 residues. V lost 1 base to trimming and J lost 4 bases; unmatched junction nucleotides: 4. The V gene's germline CDR1 is SGHRS and CDR2 YFSETQ. The sample taken for sequencing was peripheral blood. The chain couples TRBV5-1 to TRBJ2-2; 10 bases match TRBD1. The TCR was taken from a middle-aged man with acute or convalescent COVID-19. The CDR3: CASSLSGDRGTGELFF. CDR3 nucleotide sequence: TGCGCCAGCAGCTTGAGTGGGGACAGGGGCACCGGGGAGCTGTTTTTT.